The 32 T cell receptor beta chains listed next were all sequenced from one sample in a study of blood T cells in healthy people across ages. It was with a sample-barcoded 5' primer and a J-beta primer mix that a second PCR of roughly 6 to 11 cycles was run. TCRdb itself ran the 5' RACE reads through MiXCR, one entry per CDR3 protein. The sample shows around 1,800,000 distinct CDR3 sequences, approximately 39% of them seen only once. The specimen sequenced was blood. These receptors were collected from a human donor in good health.

This clonotype has only a few counts. V is TRBV5-1 and J is TRBJ2-5; D remains unclear. The CDR3 is made up of 14 amino acids. Trimming pared 2 bases from V and 9 bases from J, leaving 17 bases between. Germline CDR1 and CDR2: SGHRS and YFSETQ. CDR3 sequence (DNA): TGCGCCAGCAGCTTAGCAGGCAGGCCCCCAGCCCAGTACTTC. Protein product: CASSLAGRPPAQYF.

CDR3 in amino acids: CASSQMGQGADTQYF. The CDR3 nucleotides are TGCGCCAGCAGCCAAATGGGACAGGGGGCAGATACGCAGTATTTT. The chain is built from TRBV4-1 and TRBJ2-3, with TRBD1 matching 11 bases. Germline V gene lookup returns CDR1 MGHRA and CDR2 YSYEKL. J was trimmed by 4 bases and V by 2 bases; bases with no gene match: 2. The CDR3 extends over 15 amino acids.

There are many counts of this clonotype. The V call is TRBV7-2, the J call TRBJ2-3, with 9 nucleotides matching TRBD2. The CDR3 is 15 amino acids. Trimming took 5 bases from V and 4 from J; bases not matched to a gene: 7. The V gene's germline CDR1 is SGHTA and CDR2 FQGNSA. This chain's CDR3 is CASSLLAGGADTQYF. The CDR3 bases are TGTGCCAGCAGCCTACTAGCGGGTGGTGCAGATACGCAGTATTTT.

The chain combines TRBV7-9 with TRBJ1-2; 8 positions match TRBD1. Germline V gene sequence: CDR1 SEHNR, CDR2 FQNEAQ (reference sequence). V dropped 5 bases and J dropped 4; count of bases not matched to a gene: 9. The CDR3 is 15 residues long. The CDR3 reads CASSLWDRTTYGYTF. The CDR3 bases are TGTGCCAGCAGCCTTTGGGACAGGACGACCTATGGCTACACCTTC.

The chain couples TRBV5-1 to TRBJ2-5, with TRBD1 identical over 9 bases. Germline CDR1 and CDR2: SGHRS and YFSETQ. The CDR3 is 16 residues long. The J segment lost 2 bases and the V segment lost 4 bases, leaving 9 bases of the junction unmatched. For the CDR3, the DNA is TGCGCCAGCAGCCCAGGACCGGGACAGGGACAAGAGACCCAGTACTTC. It encodes CASSPGPGQGQETQYF.

This clonotype was counted only a few times. One junction end does not reproduce the germline sequence, and a read error may be involved. The chain is built from TRBV20-1 and TRBJ1-2, with TRBD1 as a possible D gene (6 bases). This CDR3 is built from 14 residues. The germline V gene encodes CDR1 DFQATT and CDR2 SNEGSKA (reference sequence). This CDR3 is CSAETRTESYGYTF. CDR3 in DNA: TGCAGTGCTGAAACTCGGACAGAGAGCTATGGCTACACCTTT.

This clonotype was detected once. V gene TRBV5-6 combines with J gene TRBJ2-3; TRBD2 aligns across 9 bases. Trimming at V came to 1 base and at J to 6 bases, leaving 12 bases not matched to a gene. Germline-derived CDR1 and CDR2 are SGHDT and YYEEEE. CDR3 size: 17 residues. CDR3 nucleotide sequence: TGTGCCAGCAGCTTGAAGGGCGGTAGCGGGGGTACGGATACGCAGTATTTT. It is translated as CASSLKGGSGGTDTQYF.

This clonotype has only a few counts. The CDR3 nucleotides are TGTGCCAGCAGCCCTGGCGGGGGTGAAGAGACCCAGTACTTC. This encodes CASSPGGGEETQYF. J is TRBJ2-4 and V is TRBV12-3 or TRBV12-4, with TRBD2 matching over 7 bases. The end of the DNA aligns better with TRBJ2-5, so the J call may be wrong. The CDR3 totals 14 residues.

The genes are TRBV7-6 and TRBJ2-5; 9 bases agree with TRBD1. Germline CDR1 and CDR2: SGHVS and FNYEAQ. The V and J ends lost 5 bases and 5 bases, in that order; junction bases with no gene match: 9. This CDR3 contains 15 residues. DNA of the CDR3: TGTGCCAGCAGCGGGCGGGACAGGGTAAAGGAGACCCAGTACTTC. Translating it yields CASSGRDRVKETQYF.

The gene calls are TRBV11-3 and TRBJ1-1; TRBD1 matches at 10 bases. Germline V gene sequence: CDR1 SGHNT, CDR2 YENEEA. Trimming removed 7 bases from V and 4 bases from J; junction bases left unmatched: 12. The CDR3 is 16 residues long. The CDR3 DNA reads TGTGCCAGCACCTTGCGGGACAGGGGAAAGGCCACTGAAGCTTTCTTT. Translated: CASTLRDRGKATEAFF.

This clonotype appeared a few times. This chain uses TRBV28 with TRBJ1-6, with 7 bases fitting TRBD1. Losses at the gene ends were 6 bases for V and 8 bases for J; bases not matched to a gene: 7. The CDR3 is 14 amino acids. Germline V gene sequence: CDR1 MDHEN, CDR2 SYDVKM. The CDR3 loop is CASREGASHSPLHF. CDR3 sequence (DNA): TGTGCCAGCAGGGAGGGGGCAAGCCATTCACCCCTCCACTTT.

J is TRBJ2-2 and V is TRBV27; 11 positions agree with TRBD2. The germline gives CDR1 MNHEY, CDR2 SMNVEV (reference sequence). The ends lost 4 bases at V and 6 bases at J; junction bases unmatched: 13. This CDR3 contains 18 residues. CDR3 sequence: CASSWVSGGESFSGELFF. The CDR3 region has the DNA TGTGCCAGCAGTTGGGTTAGCGGGGGGGAAAGTTTCTCCGGGGAGCTGTTTTTT.

This clonotype has a handful of counts. This chain connects TRBV7-2 to TRBJ2-7, with 9 bases matching TRBD2. The CDR3 length is 15 residues. Germline V CDR1 and CDR2: SGHTA, FQGNSA. J gave up 10 bases and V 5 bases, and 15 bases lay outside the gene matches. CDR3 loop: CASSPGVSGGYRQYF. The CDR3 DNA reads as TGTGCCAGCAGCCCGGGTGTTAGCGGGGGTTACCGCCAGTACTTC.

This clonotype was counted a few times. The chain couples TRBV12-3 or TRBV12-4 to TRBJ1-2; D is perhaps TRBD1 (5 bases). The germline V and J ends were trimmed by 5 bases and 4 bases, with 11 bases remaining between them. The CDR3 has 13 amino acids. DNA of the CDR3: TGTGCCAGCAGTGGACCCGGGGGCTATGGCTACACCTTC. It codes for CASSGPGGYGYTF.

The rearrangement uses TRBV7-9 and TRBJ2-7; D ambiguous. V was shortened by 6 bases and J by 3 bases, with 9 bases between the two germline ends. Germline CDR1 SEHNR, CDR2 FQNEAQ (reference sequence). The CDR3 sequence is 12 residues long. DNA of the CDR3: TGTGCCAGCAGTCCTACCTTCTACGAGCAGTACTTC. Translating it yields CASSPTFYEQYF.

The CDR3 loop is CSARTATNEKLFF. CDR3 in DNA: TGCAGCGCCCGTACGGCAACTAATGAAAAACTGTTTTTT. The V and J genes are TRBV29-1 and TRBJ1-4; unclear D gene. The CDR3 runs 13 residues. The V and J ends lost 7 bases and 0 bases respectively, with 9 bases between them. Germline CDR1 is SQVTM and CDR2 is ANQGSEA.

In this sample, this clonotype turned up once. The rearrangement joins TRBV29-1 to TRBJ1-4, with D possibly matching TRBD1 (5 bases). V gave up 4 bases and J gave up 4 bases, with 16 bases separating them. Germline V CDR1 and CDR2: SQVTM, ANQGSEA. The CDR3 sequence is 15 residues long. The CDR3: CSVGTDEGINEKLFF. The CDR3 DNA reads as TGCAGCGTTGGGACCGATGAGGGGATTAATGAAAAACTGTTTTTT. The full variable domain, with the rest looked up from reference TRBV29-1 and TRBJ1-4, is SAVISQKPSRDICQRGTSLTIQCQVDSQVTMMFWYRQQPGQSLTLIATANQGSEATYESGFVIDKFPISRPNLTFSTLTVSNMSPEDSSIYLCSVGTDEGINEKLFFGSGTQLSVL.

This rearrangement joins TRBV12-3 or TRBV12-4 to TRBJ1-2; TRBD1 aligns across 7 bases. The CDR3 is 18 residues long. J lost 6 bases, V lost 6 bases, and 22 bases had no gene match. The CDR3: CASSHWDSPMGGVNGYTF. The DNA of the CDR3 is TGTGCCAGCAGCCACTGGGACAGCCCGATGGGGGGGGTCAATGGCTACACCTTC.

This clonotype was observed a handful of times. The genes are TRBV6-2 or TRBV6-3 and TRBJ2-5, with D possibly matching TRBD2 (5 bases). V shed 0 bases and J shed 9 bases, with 17 bases lying between them. This CDR3 is built from 15 residues. Germline-derived CDR1 and CDR2 are MNHEY and SVGEGT. The CDR3 DNA reads TGTGCCAGCAGTTACTCGATAGAGGGTTTGCAGCCCCAGTACTTC. Amino acid sequence: CASSYSIEGLQPQYF.

In this sample, this clonotype turned up many times. This chain uses TRBV4-3 with TRBJ2-7; a possible D gene is TRBD2 (6 bases). V gave up 3 bases and J gave up 0 bases, with 24 bases separating them. Germline V gives CDR1 LGHNA, CDR2 YSLEER. The CDR3 has 19 amino acids. The CDR3 DNA sequence: TGCGCCAGCAGCCATCCCGGGAGTTACGAGGCGGAGAGCTCCTACGAGCAGTACTTC. Protein: CASSHPGSYEAESSYEQYF.

This clonotype was observed a single time. V and J are TRBV7-2 and TRBJ1-2; maybe TRBD1 (6 bases). The V end was cut by 4 bases, the J end by 7 bases, with 16 bases between. Germline CDR1 SGHTA, CDR2 FQGNSA. The CDR3 has 14 residues. Written as DNA, the CDR3 is TGTGCCAGCAGCTGGGGGGGCGAACTTGGTGGCTACACCTTC. This sequence encodes CASSWGGELGGYTF.

This chain uses TRBV12-3 or TRBV12-4 with TRBJ2-1; 7 nucleotides match TRBD1. The CDR3 spans 13 residues. With V trimmed by 8 bases and J by 5 bases, 6 bases remained unmatched. CDR3 DNA: TGTGCCAGCTCGACAGGGTACAACAATGAGCAGTTCTTC. Translating gives CASSTGYNNEQFF.

The rearrangement uses TRBV12-3 or TRBV12-4 and TRBJ2-4; D remains unclear. The CDR3 loop spans 15 amino acids. The ends were cut back, 4 bases at V and 8 bases at J, with 18 bases in the middle. This CDR3 is CASSSDPSTGDIQYF. The CDR3 coding sequence is TGTGCCAGCAGTTCGGACCCCTCCACGGGCGACATTCAGTACTTC.

This clonotype was observed a handful of times. The rearrangement joins TRBV25-1 to TRBJ1-4, with D possibly TRBD1 on 5 matching bases. V dropped 2 bases and J dropped 12 bases, with 16 bases sitting between them. The CDR3 length is 14 residues. Germline CDR1 is MGHDK and CDR2 is SYGVNS. In nucleotides, the CDR3 is TGTGCCAGCAGTGAAGGGACGTCTGGAAGGGAACTGTTTTTT. Protein sequence: CASSEGTSGRELFF.

This clonotype turned up a few times. The chain links TRBV6-2 or TRBV6-3 to TRBJ2-1; D is unclear. The V gene's germline CDR1 is MNHEY and CDR2 SVGEGT. The V and J ends lost 2 bases and 5 bases respectively, with 7 bases between them. There are 13 residues in the CDR3. Written as DNA, the CDR3 is TGTGCCAGCAGTTACCACGAAAACAATGAGCAGTTCTTC. Translation: CASSYHENNEQFF.

This clonotype was seen a few times. The chain is built from TRBV7-2 and TRBJ1-4, with D perhaps TRBD1 (6 bases). The CDR3 loop spans 14 amino acids. The V and J ends lost 4 bases and 8 bases respectively, with 14 bases between them. Germline CDR1 SGHTA, CDR2 FQGNSA. CDR3 nucleotide sequence: TGTGCCAGCAGCTCCCACAGGGCGGGGGAAAAACTGTTTTTT. It yields the protein CASSSHRAGEKLFF. Together with reference TRBV7-2 and TRBJ1-4, the CDR3 gives the full variable domain: GAGVSQSPSNKVTEKGKDVELRCDPISGHTALYWYRQSLGQGLEFLIYFQGNSAPDKSGLPSDRFSAERTGGSVSTLTIQRTQQEDSAVYLCASSSHRAGEKLFFGSGTQLSVL.

This sequence joins TRBV9 and TRBJ1-4; D is unresolved. The CDR3 runs 15 residues. CDR1 and CDR2 from the germline V gene are SGDLS and YYNGEE. V lost 0 bases, J lost 6 bases, and 12 bases lay in between. The CDR3 region has the DNA TGTGCCAGCAGCGTAGTCGATGGTAGAGATGAAAAACTGTTTTTT. Translated: CASSVVDGRDEKLFF.

Details on this clonotype: The CDR3 end shows no conserved phenylalanine or tryptophan, and so a read error is likely. Because the CDR3's place on the DNA is in doubt, the DNA is left out and the CDR3 is given as listed by TCRdb. CDR3 sequence: CATSRGVGNRGSSGANVRTC. The genes are TRBV15 and TRBJ2-6; the tabulated D call, TRBD1, remains unverified against the DNA. Looked up from germline, CDR1 is LNHNV and CDR2 is YYDKDF (reference sequence). Ends included, the CDR3 has 20 residues.

The V and J genes are TRBV29-1 and TRBJ1-2, with D unclear. CDR1 and CDR2 (germline): SQVTM, ANQGSEA. The germline V and J ends were trimmed by 3 bases and 8 bases, with 10 bases remaining between them. The CDR3 is made up of 11 amino acids. The CDR3 coding sequence is TGCAGCGTTGAGGATTTGTTGGGCTACACCTTC. This translates into CSVEDLLGYTF.

In the case of this clonotype: One end of the junction varies from germline; a read error may be responsible. The chain is built from TRBV15 and TRBJ1-2; 11 bases line up with TRBD1. CDR3 length: 16 amino acids. Germline V CDR1 and CDR2: LNHNV, YYDKDF (reference sequence). The CDR3 nucleotides read TGTGCCACCAGCAGAGATTCAGGACAGGGGGCGCGAGGCTGCACCTTC. It translates to CATSRDSGQGARGCTF.

The DNA of the CDR3 is TGTGCCAGCGGCCTGATGGTTGGGGCCTCCCGCTATGGCTACACCTTC. Amino acid sequence: CASGLMVGASRYGYTF. The chain couples TRBV28 to TRBJ1-2; tentative D call: TRBD1 (5 bases). The V and J ends lost 8 bases and 4 bases respectively, with 23 bases between them. This CDR3 contains 16 residues. Germline CDR1 and CDR2: MDHEN and SYDVKM.

This chain joins TRBV29-1 and TRBJ2-5; no firm D call. Germline V gives CDR1 SQVTM, CDR2 ANQGSEA. The CDR3 runs to 11 residues. V was cut by 4 bases and J by 2 bases, with 5 bases left in between. Here the CDR3 DNA reads TGCAGCGTTGCAGAACAAGAGACCCAGTACTTC. Residues: CSVAEQETQYF.